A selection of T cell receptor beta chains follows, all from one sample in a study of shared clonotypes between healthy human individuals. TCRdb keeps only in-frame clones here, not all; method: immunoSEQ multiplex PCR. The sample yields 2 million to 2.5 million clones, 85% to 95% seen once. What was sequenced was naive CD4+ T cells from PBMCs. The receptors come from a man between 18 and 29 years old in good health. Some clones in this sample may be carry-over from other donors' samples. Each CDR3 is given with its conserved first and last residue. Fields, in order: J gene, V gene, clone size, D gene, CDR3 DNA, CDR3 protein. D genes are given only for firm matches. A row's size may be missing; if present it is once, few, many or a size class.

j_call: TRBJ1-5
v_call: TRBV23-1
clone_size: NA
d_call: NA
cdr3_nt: TGCGCCAGCAGTCAAACCCACAGGGTCAATCAGCCCCAGCATTTT
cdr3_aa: CASSQTHRVNQPQHF

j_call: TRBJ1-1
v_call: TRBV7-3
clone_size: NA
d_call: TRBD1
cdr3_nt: TGTGCCAGCAGCTTAAGTAGCCAGGGGGCGCGAGCTTTCTTT
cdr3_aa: CASSLSSQGARAFF

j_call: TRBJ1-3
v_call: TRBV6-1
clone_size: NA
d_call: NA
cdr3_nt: TGTGCCAGCAGACAGGACTCTGGAAACACCATATATTTT
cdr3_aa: CASRQDSGNTIYF

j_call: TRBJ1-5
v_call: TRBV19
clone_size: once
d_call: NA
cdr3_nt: TGTGCCAGTAGTTTGGGGACACCTAGCAATCAGCCCCAGCATTTT
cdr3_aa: CASSLGTPSNQPQHF

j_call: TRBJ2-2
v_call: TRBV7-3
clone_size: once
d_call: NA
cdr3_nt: TGTGCCAGCGGATTTCCGAACACCGGGGAGCTGTTTTTT
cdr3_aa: CASGFPNTGELFF

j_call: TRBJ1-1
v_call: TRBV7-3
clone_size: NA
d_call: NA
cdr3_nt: TGTGCCAGCAGCTTAACCCCCAACAGTGAAGCTTTCTTT
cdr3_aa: CASSLTPNSEAFF

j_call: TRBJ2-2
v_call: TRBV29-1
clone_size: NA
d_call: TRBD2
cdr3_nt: TGCAGCGTACCGGGACTAGCGGGAGTCGGGGAGCTGTTTTTT
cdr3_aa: CSVPGLAGVGELFF

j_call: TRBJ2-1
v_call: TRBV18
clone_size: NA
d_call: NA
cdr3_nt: TGTGCCAGCTCACCACTAGACCGGACCGTTGAGCAGTTCTTC
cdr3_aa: CASSPLDRTVEQFF

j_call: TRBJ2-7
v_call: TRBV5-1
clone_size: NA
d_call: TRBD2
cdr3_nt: TGCGCCAGCAGCTTGCCAAGCGGGAGTGGCGAGCAGTACTTC
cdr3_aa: CASSLPSGSGEQYF

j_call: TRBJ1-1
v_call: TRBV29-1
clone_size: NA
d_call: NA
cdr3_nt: TGCAGCGTTGTAGGGGGAATGAACACTGAAGCTTTCTTT
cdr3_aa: CSVVGGMNTEAFF

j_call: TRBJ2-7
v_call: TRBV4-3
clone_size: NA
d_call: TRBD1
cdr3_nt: TGCGCCAGCAGCATCCGACAGGGCGCCTACGAGCAGTACTTC
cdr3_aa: CASSIRQGAYEQYF

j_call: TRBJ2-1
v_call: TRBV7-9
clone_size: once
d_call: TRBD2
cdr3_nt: TGTGCCAGCAGCTTAGTGGGGACTAGTAAAGTCCAGTTCTTC
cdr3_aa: CASSLVGTSKVQFF

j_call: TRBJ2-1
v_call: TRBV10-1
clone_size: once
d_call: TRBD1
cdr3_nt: TGCGCCAGCAGTGAAATCCTGGGACAGAGAAACTACAATGAGCAGTTCTTC
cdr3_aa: CASSEILGQRNYNEQFF

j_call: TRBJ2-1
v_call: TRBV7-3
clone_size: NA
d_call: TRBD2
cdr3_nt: TGTGCCAGCAGCTACTACTCGACTAGCGGGGGATACAATGAGCAGTTCTTC
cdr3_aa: CASSYYSTSGGYNEQFF

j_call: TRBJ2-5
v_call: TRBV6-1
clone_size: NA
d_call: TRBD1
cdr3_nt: TGTGCCAGCAGTAGACAGGGGGTAGAGACCCAGTACTTC
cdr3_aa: CASSRQGVETQYF

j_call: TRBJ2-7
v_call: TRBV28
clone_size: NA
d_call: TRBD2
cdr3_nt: TGTGCCAGCAGCAGTTATAGCGGGAGGCCGTACTACGAGCAGTACTTC
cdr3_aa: CASSSYSGRPYYEQYF

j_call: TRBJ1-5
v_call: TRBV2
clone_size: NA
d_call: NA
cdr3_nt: TGTGCCAGCAGTGGGGGATTGAGCAATCAGCCCCAGCATTTT
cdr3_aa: CASSGGLSNQPQHF